This is a list of T cell receptor beta chains from one sample in a study of blood T cell repertoires in COVID-19. The protocol was immunoSEQ multiplex PCR, while the TCRdb copy is restricted to in-frame clones and leaves out a portion. The repertoire holds approximately 140,000 clones, with less than 85% as singletons. The sequenced material came from peripheral blood. The source is a woman older than 75 with acute or convalescent COVID-19. Both conserved end residues are trimmed from each CDR3.

j_call v_call cdr3_aa
TRBJ1-2 TRBV10-3 ATSDGDYGYT
TRBJ2-6 TRBV18 ASSGTRGANVLT
TRBJ1-2 TRBV12-3/TRBV12-4 ASSLLGQYGYT
TRBJ2-5 TRBV7-6 ASSLSDKQTQY
TRBJ1-2 TRBV19 ASTREVPGYGYT
TRBJ1-1 TRBV19 ASSIGGDEAF
TRBJ2-1 TRBV30 AWAWAGAYNEQF
TRBJ1-3 TRBV7-9 ASSPEVPTGGNTIY
TRBJ2-7 TRBV4-3 ASSPNSGTGTKGQY
TRBJ2-6 TRBV3-1/TRBV3-2 ASSHRTGRVISGANVLT
TRBJ1-2 TRBV15 ATSRRGQGANYGYT
TRBJ2-5 TRBV5-1 ASSPLGQGSRETQY